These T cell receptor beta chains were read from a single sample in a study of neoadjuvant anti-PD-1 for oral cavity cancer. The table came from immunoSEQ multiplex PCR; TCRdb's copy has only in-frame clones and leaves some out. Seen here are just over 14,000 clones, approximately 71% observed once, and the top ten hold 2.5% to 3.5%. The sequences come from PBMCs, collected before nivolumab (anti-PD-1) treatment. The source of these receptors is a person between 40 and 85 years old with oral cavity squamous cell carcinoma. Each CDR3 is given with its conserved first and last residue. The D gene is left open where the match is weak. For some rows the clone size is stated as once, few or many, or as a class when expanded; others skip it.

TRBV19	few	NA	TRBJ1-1	TGTGCCAGTATCCCATGGTCGGGATATGAAGCTTTCTTT	CASIPWSGYEAFF
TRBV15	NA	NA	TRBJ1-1	TGTGCCACCAGCAGAGACGTGGTGCGGGCTTTCTTT	CATSRDVVRAFF
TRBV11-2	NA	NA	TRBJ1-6	TGTGCCAGCAGCTTCGGGCTCCTGTCGGGCGGGAACTGGCCCCTCCACTTT	CASSFGLLSGGNWPLHF
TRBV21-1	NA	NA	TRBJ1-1	TGTGCCAGCAGCACCCAGGGCCCCGCGCGGGGACGGGACACTGAAGCTTTCTTT	CASSTQGPARGRDTEAFF
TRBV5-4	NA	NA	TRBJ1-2	TGTGCCAGCAGCCCGGGCGGGACGGGGGGGAACTATGGCTACACCTTC	CASSPGGTGGNYGYTF
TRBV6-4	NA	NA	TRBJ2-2	TGTGCCAGCAGTAGGGAGAGCACCGGGGAGCTGTTTTTT	CASSRESTGELFF
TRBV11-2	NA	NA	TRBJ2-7	TGTGCCAGCAGCCCCCTTGGTAGGGGGCGGGGGTTTTCCTACGAGCAGTACTTC	CASSPLGRGRGFSYEQYF
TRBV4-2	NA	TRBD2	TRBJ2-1	TGTGCCAGCAGCCAAGACCCCTTGGGACTAGCGGGGAGGAGTGAGCAGTTCTTC	CASSQDPLGLAGRSEQFF
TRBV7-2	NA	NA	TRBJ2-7	TGTGCCAGCAGCTTATTCCTGGGGGGCCAGTACGAGCAGTACTTC	CASSLFLGGQYEQYF
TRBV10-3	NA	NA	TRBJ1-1	TGTGCCACCAGTAGGACTAGCACTGAAGCTTTCTTT	CATSRTSTEAFF
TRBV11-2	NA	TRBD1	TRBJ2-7	TGTGCCAGCCGAAGACCGGGACAGGGCTACGAGCAGTACTTC	CASRRPGQGYEQYF
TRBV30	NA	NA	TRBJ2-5	TGTGCCTGGAGTCGTGGGGCAGAGACCCAGTACTTC	CAWSRGAETQYF
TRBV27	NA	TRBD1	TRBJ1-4	TGTGCCAGCAGTTTATTCGCGGTGGGACAGGGGAATGAAAAACTGTTTTTT	CASSLFAVGQGNEKLFF
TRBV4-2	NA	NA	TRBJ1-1	TGTGCCAGCAGCCAAGCCTCAGGGAACACTGAAGCTTTCTTT	CASSQASGNTEAFF
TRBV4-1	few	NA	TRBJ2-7	TGCGCCAGCAGCCAAGCGGGGGCGGGTCCCTACGAGCAGTACTTC	CASSQAGAGPYEQYF
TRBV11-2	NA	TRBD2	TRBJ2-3	TGTGCCAGCAGCCCCCCCGGGGCAGCGGGGGCCACAGATACGCAGTATTTT	CASSPPGAAGATDTQYF
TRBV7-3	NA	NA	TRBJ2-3	TGTGCCAGCAGCTTAGGGCGTTCAGATACGCAGTATTTT	CASSLGRSDTQYF
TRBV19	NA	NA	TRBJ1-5	TGTGCCAGTAGTCGCTGGGTCAGCTTCAATCAGCCCCAGCATTTT	CASSRWVSFNQPQHF
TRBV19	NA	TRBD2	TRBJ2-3	TGTGCCAGTACCCTGAGGGCGGGGGGACTCGCAGATACGCAGTATTTT	CASTLRAGGLADTQYF
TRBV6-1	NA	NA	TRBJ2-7	TGTGCCAGCAGTGAAAGCGGACAGCTTTACGAGCAGTACTTC	CASSESGQLYEQYF
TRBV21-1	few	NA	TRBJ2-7	TGTGCCTTCAGGGGGGACAGGGACTACGAGCAGTACTTC	CAFRGDRDYEQYF
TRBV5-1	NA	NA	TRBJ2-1	TGCGCCAGCGCAGGTTCGGCAGGCCAGTACAATGAGCAGTTCTTC	CASAGSAGQYNEQFF
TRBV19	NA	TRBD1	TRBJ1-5	TGTGCCAGTAGTACTGGGACAGGGAGTAGCAATCAGCCCCAGCATTTT	CASSTGTGSSNQPQHF
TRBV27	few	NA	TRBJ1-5	TGTGCCAGCAGTCTCCATTTTAGCAATCAGCCCCAGCATTTT	CASSLHFSNQPQHF
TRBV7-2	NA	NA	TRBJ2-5	TGTGCCAGCAGCCCCCAGGGGGGGTCGGAGACCCAGTACTTC	CASSPQGGSETQYF
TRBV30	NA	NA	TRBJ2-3	TGTGGGTGGGGGTCTAGCACAGATACGCAGTATTTT	CGWGSSTDTQYF
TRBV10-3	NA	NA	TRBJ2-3	TGTGCCATCAGTGAGTCGGAGATTGCCTTCACTAGCACAGATACGCAGTATTTT	CAISESEIAFTSTDTQYF
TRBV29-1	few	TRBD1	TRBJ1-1	TGCAGCGCCTGGTTTCCCGGACAGGCTGAAGCTTTCTTT	CSAWFPGQAEAFF
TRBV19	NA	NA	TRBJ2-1	TGTGCCAGTAGTATAGATTCGGGACACCTCTCCTACAATGAGCAGTTCTTC	CASSIDSGHLSYNEQFF
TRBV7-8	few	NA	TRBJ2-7	TGTGCCGAGCCTTTAGTTGGGGCTACCTACGAGCAGTACTTC	CAEPLVGATYEQYF
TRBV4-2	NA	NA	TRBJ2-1	TGTGCCAGCAGTCAATTCGGATTTAGCCCCCCCTACAATGAGCAGTTCTTC	CASSQFGFSPPYNEQFF
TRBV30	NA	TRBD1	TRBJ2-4	TGTGCCCATTCAGGGGGTGCCAATCTAGCCAAAAACATTCAGTACTTC	CAHSGGANLAKNIQYF
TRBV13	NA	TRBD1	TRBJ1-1	TGTGCCAGCAGCAACCGGGGACAGTTAGACACTGAAGCTTTCTTT	CASSNRGQLDTEAFF
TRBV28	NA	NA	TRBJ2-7	TGTGCCAGCAGTTTAAGCGGAGGCCCCTACGAGCAGTACTTC	CASSLSGGPYEQYF
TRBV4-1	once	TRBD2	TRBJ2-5	TGCGCCAGCAGCCAAGATGCAGCGGGAGGGCCTTGGGGAGAGACCCAGTACTTC	CASSQDAAGGPWGETQYF
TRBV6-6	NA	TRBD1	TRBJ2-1	TGTGCCAGCAGTTACTCTTCAGGGGGAAACAATGAGCAGTTCTTC	CASSYSSGGNNEQFF
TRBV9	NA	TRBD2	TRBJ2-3	TGTGCCAGCAGCGCCTCTCAGGGACTAGCGAGCACAGATACGCAGTATTTT	CASSASQGLASTDTQYF
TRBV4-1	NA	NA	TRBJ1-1	TGCGCCAGCAGCCAACCAACCAGGACGGACGAAGCTTTCTTT	CASSQPTRTDEAFF
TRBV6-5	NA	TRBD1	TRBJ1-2	TGTGCCAGCAGTCGTACAGGGGGCTACTATGGCTACACCTTC	CASSRTGGYYGYTF
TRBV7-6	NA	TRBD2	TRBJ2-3	TGTGCCAGCAGCTTAGTGGGGGGGACAGATACGCAGTATTTT	CASSLVGGTDTQYF
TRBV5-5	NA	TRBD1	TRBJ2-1	TGTGCCAGCAGCTCACAGGGGAACCTTCCCGGCAATGAGCAGTTCTTC	CASSSQGNLPGNEQFF
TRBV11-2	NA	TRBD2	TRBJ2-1	TGTGCCAGCAGGGGACTAGCGAAACGTAGAGGGAGTGAGCAGTTCTTC	CASRGLAKRRGSEQFF
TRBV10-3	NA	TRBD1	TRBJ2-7	TGTGCCATCAGTGAGCCCCCGGGACAGGTTTCCTACGAGCAGTACTTC	CAISEPPGQVSYEQYF
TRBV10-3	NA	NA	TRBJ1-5	TGTGCCATCAGTGAGGACTTGAATCAGCCCCAGCATTTT	CAISEDLNQPQHF
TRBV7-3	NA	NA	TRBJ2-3	TGTGCCAGCAGCCCCCTGGGCGGGTTTGGCACAGATACGCAGTATTTT	CASSPLGGFGTDTQYF
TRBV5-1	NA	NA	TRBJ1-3	TGCGCCAGCAGCTTGGTCGGGCAGGCCTACTCTGGAAACACCATATATTTT	CASSLVGQAYSGNTIYF
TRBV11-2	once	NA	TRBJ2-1	TGTGCCAGCAGCTTAGCCCTCGACTTCTACAATGAGCAGTTCTTC	CASSLALDFYNEQFF
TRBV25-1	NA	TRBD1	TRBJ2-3	TGTGCCAGCAGTCTAGGGACAGGGGGCCCCGGTACGCAGTATTTT	CASSLGTGGPGTQYF
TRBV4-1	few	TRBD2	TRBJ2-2	TGCGCCAGCAGCCCCCTAGGGGCGGGAGGAAGGACCGGGGAGCTGTTTTTT	CASSPLGAGGRTGELFF
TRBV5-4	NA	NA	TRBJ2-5	TGTGCCAGCAGTCTATGGGGAGAGACCCAGTACTTC	CASSLWGETQYF
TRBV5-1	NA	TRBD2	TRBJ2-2	TGCGCCAGCAGCTCATTTGGAGGACTAGCGGGATTCACCGGGGAGCTGTTTTTT	CASSSFGGLAGFTGELFF
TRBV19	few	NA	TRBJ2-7	TGTGCCAGCAGTATAACCCCGCTAGGCGGGGTCAGATACGAGCAGTACTTC	CASSITPLGGVRYEQYF
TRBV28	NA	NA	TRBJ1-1	TGTGCCAGCAGTTTACGGGGGGGCTTGAACACTGAAGCTTTCTTT	CASSLRGGLNTEAFF
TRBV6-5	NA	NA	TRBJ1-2	TGTGCCAGCAGTCAGGGATTTAACTATGGCTACACCTTC	CASSQGFNYGYTF
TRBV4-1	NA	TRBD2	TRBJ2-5	TGCGCCAGCAGCCAAGAAGGGACTAGTATTCAAGAGACCCAGTACTTC	CASSQEGTSIQETQYF
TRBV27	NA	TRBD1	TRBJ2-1	TGTGCCAGCAGTTGGGACAGGGGGAACAATGAGCAGTTCTTC	CASSWDRGNNEQFF
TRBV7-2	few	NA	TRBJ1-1	TGTGCCAGCAGCCCCGGGCATATGAACACTGAAGCTTTCTTT	CASSPGHMNTEAFF